This TCR beta chain stems from a study of post-analysis software for immune sequencing data. Study overall: Disease trajectories encompassed relapsing-remitting, secondary progressive and progressive-relapsing multiple sclerosis. Study outcomes and limitations: Diversity measured as normalized Chao1 was significantly lower in multiple sclerosis patients than in controls. When patients were compared with controls, four to six TRBV segments were more frequent, TRBV5-6, TRBV5-1 and TRBV20-1 among them.

In regard to this clonotype: The antigen is not known.

CDR1 and CDR2 from the germline V gene are MNHNY and SVGAGI (reference sequence). The germline V and J ends were trimmed by 2 bases and 4 bases, with 4 bases remaining between them. The CDR3 covers 12 residues. cDNA libraries of TCR beta carried unique molecular identifiers. Out of about 0.9 to 10 million T cells, a few hundred thousand cDNA molecules were generated. TCRdb re-analysed the PCR reads in MiXCR, keeping a single row per CDR3 protein. Seen here are 750,000 to 950,000 distinct CDR3 sequences, 46% observed once, and the top ten hold roughly 4.4%. The chain couples TRBV6-6 to TRBJ2-3; unclear D gene. The sequencing input was blood. The source is a girl between 10 and 17 years old with multiple sclerosis. CDR3 residues: CASSYQSDTQYF. CDR3 sequence (DNA): TGTGCCAGCAGTTACCAATCAGATACGCAGTATTTT.